These T cell receptor beta chains were read from a single sample in a study of T-cell memory formation after mild COVID-19. TCRdb analysed the 5' RACE reads with MiXCR anew, one entry per CDR3 protein. The table has 250,000 to 400,000 distinct CDR3 sequences, around 15% seen once. The specimen was PBMCs or a T cell subset sorted from them (not recorded which). Receptor source: a man aged 18 to 35 who had mild COVID-19 (a few samples of this study predate the infection). Cell type and time point are not known. Each CDR3 is given with its conserved first and last residue. D genes are given only for firm matches.

>TRBV29-1|TRBD1|TRBJ2-1
CSVGTASSYNEQFF
>TRBV5-1|NA|TRBJ2-5
CASSSGLAGSETQYF
>TRBV15|TRBD1|TRBJ1-2
CATSRTPRQGDYGYTF
>TRBV3-1|NA|TRBJ2-4
CASSSAGEGLAKNIQYF
>TRBV14|TRBD1|TRBJ1-1
CASSNVRGSTEAFF
>TRBV4-1|TRBD1|TRBJ1-5
CASSQDPQGAGQPQHF
>TRBV27|NA|TRBJ2-1
CASSLSPGTTYNEQFF
>TRBV2|NA|TRBJ2-5
CASRREGETQYF
>TRBV14|NA|TRBJ1-2
CASSPLGGVSGYTF
>TRBV9|NA|TRBJ2-7
CASSVTAIDSYEQYF
>TRBV12-3/TRBV12-4|NA|TRBJ1-2
CASSLRAVRYGYTF